The rows below give T cell receptor beta chains drawn from one sample of a study of a mutant IDH1 vaccine in newly diagnosed glioma. No antigen has been assigned to these receptors. Method: immunoSEQ multiplex PCR; TCRdb's copy keeps in-frame clones and lacks some. The data hold roughly 120,000 clones, with roughly 90% observed a single time. The material was PBMCs, obtained from a glioma patient whose treatment included an IDH1 peptide vaccine. The source is a woman between 50 and 59 years old with glioma. Both conserved end residues are part of each CDR3. D genes are given only for firm matches. The size field is filled for only some rows; it gives once, few, many or a size class.

D gene	clone size	V gene	J gene	CDR3 DNA	CDR3 protein
TRBD1	.	TRBV28	TRBJ2-7	TGTGCCAGCAGAAGACAGGGGTCCTACGAGCAGTACTTC	CASRRQGSYEQYF
TRBD1	.	TRBV18	TRBJ1-4	TGTGCCAGCTCATCGGGAATACAGGGGGCCGGTGAAAAACTGTTTTTT	CASSSGIQGAGEKLFF
TRBD1	.	TRBV29-1	TRBJ1-1	TGCAGCGGGGGACAGGTACCACCGGGAGCTTTCTTT	CSGGQVPPGAFF
TRBD1	.	TRBV5-1	TRBJ2-5	TGCGCCAGCAGTTACCGACAGGGGGAGACCCAGTACTTC	CASSYRQGETQYF
.	once	TRBV30	TRBJ1-3	TGTGCCTGGGCCCGGGAAACCTCTGGAAACACCATATATTTT	CAWARETSGNTIYF
TRBD2	.	TRBV19	TRBJ2-1	TGTGCCAGTAGGGTCACGGCTAGCGGGTTTCGAGAGCAGTTCTTC	CASRVTASGFREQFF
.	.	TRBV6-1	TRBJ1-2	TGTGCCAGCAGGTGGGGTGGCAGTTATGGCTACACCTTC	CASRWGGSYGYTF
.	.	TRBV6-5	TRBJ1-2	TGTGCCAGCAGTTACTCCCGGGACTATGGCTACACCTTC	CASSYSRDYGYTF
TRBD1	.	TRBV28	TRBJ2-5	TGTGCCAGCAGTTCTAGACAGGGGGCATACGAGACCCAGTACTTC	CASSSRQGAYETQYF
.	.	TRBV7-9	TRBJ1-1	TGTGCCAGCAGCTTCTCAGGGGATTCTGAAGCTTTCTTT	CASSFSGDSEAFF
.	.	TRBV28	TRBJ1-2	TGTGCCAGCAGCTTGGACACAAGGGTTGGTGGCTACACCTTC	CASSLDTRVGGYTF
TRBD2	.	TRBV6-1	TRBJ2-7	TGTGCCAGCAGTGAAGTCGGTCTAGCGGAACTTTACGAGCAGTACTTC	CASSEVGLAELYEQYF
.	.	TRBV20-1	TRBJ2-5	TGCAGTGTTAGGGGAGAGACCCAGTACTTC	CSVRGETQYF
TRBD1	once	TRBV9	TRBJ1-3	TGTGCCAGCAGCGTAGGGACAGGGCCCGGAAACACCATATATTTT	CASSVGTGPGNTIYF